Reported below is one T cell receptor (beta chain). Its antigen is unidentified. A quantitative 5'-RACE method, one with molecular barcodes, was used to make TCR beta libraries. TCRdb re-called the 5' RACE reads with MiXCR, one entry per CDR3 protein. The profile shows about 360,000 distinct CDR3 sequences, 20% of them singletons. Germline loops: CDR1 SGHVS, CDR2 FQNEAQ. V was pared by 1 base and J by 3 bases, with 13 bases between. This CDR3 is built from 15 residues. These data come from a study of CD8 T cells in ankylosing spondylitis. General study points: A subset of motif variants has previously been described in the synovial fluid and blood of reactive arthritis. Significant enrichment of disease-linked clones was reportedly seen in matched ankylosing spondylitis synovial fluid.

The sequence was collected from a male donor with ankylosing spondylitis or in good health (not recorded which). The rearrangement uses TRBV7-8 and TRBJ2-7; a possible D gene is TRBD1 (5 bases). Sequenced input: blood, either unsorted or a sorted T cell fraction (not recorded which). The CDR3 region has the DNA TGTGCCAGCAGCTTAGAGCCTCAGGGAAACTACGAGCAGTACTTC. Protein product: CASSLEPQGNYEQYF.